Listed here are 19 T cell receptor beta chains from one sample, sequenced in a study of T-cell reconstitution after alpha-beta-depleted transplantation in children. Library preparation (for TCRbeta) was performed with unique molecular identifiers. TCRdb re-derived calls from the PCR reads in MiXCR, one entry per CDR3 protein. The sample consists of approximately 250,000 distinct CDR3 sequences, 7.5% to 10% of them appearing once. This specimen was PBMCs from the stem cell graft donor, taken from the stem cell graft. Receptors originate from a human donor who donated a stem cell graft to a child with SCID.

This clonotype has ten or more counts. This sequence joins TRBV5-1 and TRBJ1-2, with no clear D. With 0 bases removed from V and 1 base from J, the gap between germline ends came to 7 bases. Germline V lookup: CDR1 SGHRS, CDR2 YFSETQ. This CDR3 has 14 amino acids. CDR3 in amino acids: CASSLAQDNYGYTF. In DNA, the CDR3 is TGCGCCAGCAGCTTGGCCCAGGATAACTATGGCTACACCTTC.

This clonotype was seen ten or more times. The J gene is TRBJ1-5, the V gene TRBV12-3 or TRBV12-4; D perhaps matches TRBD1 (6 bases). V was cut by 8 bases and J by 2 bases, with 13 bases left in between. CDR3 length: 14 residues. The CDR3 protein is CASSRQERNQPQHF. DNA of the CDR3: TGTGCCAGCTCAAGACAGGAACGCAATCAGCCCCAGCATTTT.

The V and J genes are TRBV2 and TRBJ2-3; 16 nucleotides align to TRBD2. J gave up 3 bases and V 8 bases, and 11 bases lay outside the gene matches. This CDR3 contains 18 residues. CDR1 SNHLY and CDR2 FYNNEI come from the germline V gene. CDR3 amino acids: CASCPRGLAGGITDTQYF. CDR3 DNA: TGTGCCAGCTGTCCGCGGGGACTAGCGGGGGGGATTACAGATACGCAGTATTTT.

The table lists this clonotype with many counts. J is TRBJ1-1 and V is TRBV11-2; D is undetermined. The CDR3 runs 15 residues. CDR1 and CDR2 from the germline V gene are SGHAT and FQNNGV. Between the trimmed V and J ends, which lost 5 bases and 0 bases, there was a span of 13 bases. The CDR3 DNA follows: TGTGCCAGCAGCGACCCTTACTTGATGAACACTGAAGCTTTCTTT. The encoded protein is CASSDPYLMNTEAFF.

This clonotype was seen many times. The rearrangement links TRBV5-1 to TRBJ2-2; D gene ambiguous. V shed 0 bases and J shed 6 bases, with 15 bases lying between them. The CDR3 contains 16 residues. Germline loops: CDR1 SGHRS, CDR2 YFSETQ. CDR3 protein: CASSLGPQRLAGELFF. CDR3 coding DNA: TGCGCCAGCAGCTTGGGACCCCAACGTTTGGCCGGGGAGCTGTTTTTT.

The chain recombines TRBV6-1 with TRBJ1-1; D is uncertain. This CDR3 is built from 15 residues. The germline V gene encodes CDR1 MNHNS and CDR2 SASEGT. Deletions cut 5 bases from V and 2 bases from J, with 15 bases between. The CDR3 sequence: CASSPRTPVNTEAFF. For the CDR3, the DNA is TGTGCCAGCAGTCCGCGGACCCCAGTTAACACTGAAGCTTTCTTT.

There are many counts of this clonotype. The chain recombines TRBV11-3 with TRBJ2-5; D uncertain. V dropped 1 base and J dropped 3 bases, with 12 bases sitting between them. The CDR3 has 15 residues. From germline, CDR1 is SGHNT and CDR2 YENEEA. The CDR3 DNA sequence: TGTGCCAGCAGCTTAGTATCGGCAGAAGAAGAGACCCAGTACTTC. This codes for CASSLVSAEEETQYF. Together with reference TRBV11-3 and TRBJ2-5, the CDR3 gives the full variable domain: EAGVVQSPRYKIIEKKQPVAFWCNPISGHNTLYWYLQNLGQGPELLIRYENEEAVDDSQLPKDRFSAERLKGVDSTLKIQPAELGDSAVYLCASSLVSAEEETQYFGPGTRLLVL.

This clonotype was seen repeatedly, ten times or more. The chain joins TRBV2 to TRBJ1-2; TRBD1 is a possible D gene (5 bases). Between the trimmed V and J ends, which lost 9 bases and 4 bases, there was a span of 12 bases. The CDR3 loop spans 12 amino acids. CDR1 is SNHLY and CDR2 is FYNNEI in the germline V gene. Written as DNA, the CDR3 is TGTGCCAGTAGCAACGGGGCCTATGGCTACACCTTC. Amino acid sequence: CASSNGAYGYTF.

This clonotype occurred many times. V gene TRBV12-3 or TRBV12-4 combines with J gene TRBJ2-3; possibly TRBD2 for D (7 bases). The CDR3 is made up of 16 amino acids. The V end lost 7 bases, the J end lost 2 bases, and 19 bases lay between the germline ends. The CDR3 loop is CASTEVAGAPTDTQYF. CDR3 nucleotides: TGTGCCAGCACCGAGGTGGCGGGGGCCCCCACAGATACGCAGTATTTT.

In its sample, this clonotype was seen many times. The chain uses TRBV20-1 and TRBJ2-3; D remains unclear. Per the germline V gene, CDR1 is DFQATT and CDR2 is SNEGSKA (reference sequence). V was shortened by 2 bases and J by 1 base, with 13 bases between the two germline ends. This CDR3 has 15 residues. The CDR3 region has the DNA TGCAGTGCTAGATTCAGTTTGCCCCGCACAGATACGCAGTATTTT. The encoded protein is CSARFSLPRTDTQYF.

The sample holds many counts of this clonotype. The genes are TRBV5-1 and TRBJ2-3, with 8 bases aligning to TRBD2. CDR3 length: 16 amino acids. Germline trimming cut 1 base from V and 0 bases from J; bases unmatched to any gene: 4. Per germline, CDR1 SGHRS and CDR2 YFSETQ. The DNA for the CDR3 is TGCGCCAGCAGCTTGTTAGCGGGGCCTAGCACAGATACGCAGTATTTT. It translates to CASSLLAGPSTDTQYF.

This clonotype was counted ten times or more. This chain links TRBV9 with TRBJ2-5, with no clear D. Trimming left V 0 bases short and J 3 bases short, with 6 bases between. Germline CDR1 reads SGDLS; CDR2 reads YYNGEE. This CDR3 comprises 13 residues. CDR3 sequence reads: CASSVDLEETQYF. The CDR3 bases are TGTGCCAGCAGCGTAGATCTAGAAGAGACCCAGTACTTC.

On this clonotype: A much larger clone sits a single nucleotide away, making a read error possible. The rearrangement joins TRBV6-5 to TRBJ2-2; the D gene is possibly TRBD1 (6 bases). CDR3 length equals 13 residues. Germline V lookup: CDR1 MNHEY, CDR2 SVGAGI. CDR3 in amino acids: CASCYSGAGELFF. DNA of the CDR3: TGTGCCAGCTGTTACTCAGGGGCCGGGGAGCTGTTTTTT.

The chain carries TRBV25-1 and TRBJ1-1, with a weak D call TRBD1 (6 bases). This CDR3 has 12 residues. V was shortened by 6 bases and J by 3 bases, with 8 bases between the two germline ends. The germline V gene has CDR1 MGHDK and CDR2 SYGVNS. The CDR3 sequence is CASRGGYTEAFF. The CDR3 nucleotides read TGTGCCAGCAGAGGGGGGTACACTGAAGCTTTCTTT.

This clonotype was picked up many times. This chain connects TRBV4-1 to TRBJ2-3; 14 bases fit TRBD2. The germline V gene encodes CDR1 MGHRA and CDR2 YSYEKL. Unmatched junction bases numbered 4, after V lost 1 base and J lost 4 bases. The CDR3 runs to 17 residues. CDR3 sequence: CASSQGLTSGGADTQYF. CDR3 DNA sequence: TGCGCCAGCAGCCAAGGGTTGACTAGCGGGGGGGCAGATACGCAGTATTTT.

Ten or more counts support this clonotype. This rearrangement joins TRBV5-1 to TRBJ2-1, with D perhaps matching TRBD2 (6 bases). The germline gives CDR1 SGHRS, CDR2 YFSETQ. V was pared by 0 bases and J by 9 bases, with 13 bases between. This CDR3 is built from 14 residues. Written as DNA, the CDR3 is TGCGCCAGCAGCTTGGCGGGTCTGGGAGGTGAGCAGTTCTTC. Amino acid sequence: CASSLAGLGGEQFF.

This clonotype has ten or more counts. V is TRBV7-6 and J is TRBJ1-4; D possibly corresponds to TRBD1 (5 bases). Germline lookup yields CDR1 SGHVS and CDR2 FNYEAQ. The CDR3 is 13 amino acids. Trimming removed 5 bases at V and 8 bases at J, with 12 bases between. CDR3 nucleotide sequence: TGTGCCAGCAGCGCCGCGGGGCGCGAAAAACTGTTTTTT. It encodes CASSAAGREKLFF.

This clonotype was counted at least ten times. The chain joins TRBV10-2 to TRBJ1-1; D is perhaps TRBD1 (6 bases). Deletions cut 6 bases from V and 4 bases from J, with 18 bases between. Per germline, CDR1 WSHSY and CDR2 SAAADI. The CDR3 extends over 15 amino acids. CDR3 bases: TGCGCCAGCAGCCGCAGTACAGGGAAGAGCACTGAAGCTTTCTTT. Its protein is CASSRSTGKSTEAFF.

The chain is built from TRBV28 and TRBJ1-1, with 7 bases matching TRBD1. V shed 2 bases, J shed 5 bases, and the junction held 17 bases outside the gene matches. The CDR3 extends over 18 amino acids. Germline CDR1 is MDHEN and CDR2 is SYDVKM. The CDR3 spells CASSLPTDRGGEGTEAFF. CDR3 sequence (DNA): TGTGCCAGCAGTTTACCAACAGATAGAGGGGGCGAGGGTACTGAAGCTTTCTTT.